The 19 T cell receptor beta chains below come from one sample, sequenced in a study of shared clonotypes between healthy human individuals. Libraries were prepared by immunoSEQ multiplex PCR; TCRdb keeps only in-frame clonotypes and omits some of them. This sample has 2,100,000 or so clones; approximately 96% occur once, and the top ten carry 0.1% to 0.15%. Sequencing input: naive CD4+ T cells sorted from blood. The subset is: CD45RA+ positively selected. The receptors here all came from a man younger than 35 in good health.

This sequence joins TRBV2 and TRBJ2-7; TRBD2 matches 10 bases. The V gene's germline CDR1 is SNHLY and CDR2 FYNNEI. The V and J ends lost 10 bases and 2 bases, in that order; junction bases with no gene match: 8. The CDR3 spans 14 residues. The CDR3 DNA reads TGTGCCATCGCTAGCGGGGGCCGCCCCTACGAGCAGTACTTC. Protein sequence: CAIASGGRPYEQYF.

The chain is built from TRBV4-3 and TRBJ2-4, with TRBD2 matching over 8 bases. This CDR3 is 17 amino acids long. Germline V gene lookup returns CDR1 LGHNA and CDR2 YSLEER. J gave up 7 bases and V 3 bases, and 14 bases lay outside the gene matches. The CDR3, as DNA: TGCGCCAGCAGCCAGATACCAGCGGGAGTGGGGGGGAACATTCAGTACTTC. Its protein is CASSQIPAGVGGNIQYF.

In DNA form, the CDR3 reads TGTGCCAGCAGCTTCCTCGGACGGATTTCCTACGAGCAGTACTTC. Amino acid sequence: CASSFLGRISYEQYF. The V and J genes are TRBV7-2 and TRBJ2-7, with D hard to call. Germline V lookup: CDR1 SGHTA, CDR2 FQGNSA. The length of the CDR3 is 15 residues. Trimming took off 3 bases at V and 1 base at J, with 13 bases between the two ends.

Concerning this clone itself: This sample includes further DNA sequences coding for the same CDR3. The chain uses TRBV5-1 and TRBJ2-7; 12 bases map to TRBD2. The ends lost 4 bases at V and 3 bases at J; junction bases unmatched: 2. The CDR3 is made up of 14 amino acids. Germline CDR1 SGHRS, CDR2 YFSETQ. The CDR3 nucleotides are TGCGCCAGCAGCCTGACTAGCGGGGGCTACGAGCAGTACTTC. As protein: CASSLTSGGYEQYF.

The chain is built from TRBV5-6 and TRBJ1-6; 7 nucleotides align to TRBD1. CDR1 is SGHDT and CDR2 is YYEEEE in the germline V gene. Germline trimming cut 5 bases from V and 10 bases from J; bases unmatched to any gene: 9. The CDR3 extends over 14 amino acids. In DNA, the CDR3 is TGTGCCAGCAGTCCGGGACAGTTTGAATCACCCCTCCACTTT. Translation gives CASSPGQFESPLHF.

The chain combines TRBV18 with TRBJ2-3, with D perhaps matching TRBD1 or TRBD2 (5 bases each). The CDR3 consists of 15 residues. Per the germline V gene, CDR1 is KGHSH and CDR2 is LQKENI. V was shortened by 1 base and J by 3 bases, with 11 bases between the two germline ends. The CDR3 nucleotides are TGTGCCAGCTCACCACGAGAGGGGCGAACAGATACGCAGTATTTT. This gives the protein CASSPREGRTDTQYF.

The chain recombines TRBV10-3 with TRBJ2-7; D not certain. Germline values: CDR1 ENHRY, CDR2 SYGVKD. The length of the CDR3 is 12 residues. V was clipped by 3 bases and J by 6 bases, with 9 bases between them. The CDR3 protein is CAISDFASEQYF. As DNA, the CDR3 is TGTGCCATCAGTGACTTCGCATCCGAGCAGTACTTC.

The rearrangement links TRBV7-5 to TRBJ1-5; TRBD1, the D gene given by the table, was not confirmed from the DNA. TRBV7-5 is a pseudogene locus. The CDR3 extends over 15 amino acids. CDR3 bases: TGTGCCAGAAGCCAACTACAGACAGGGAATCAGCCCCAGCATTTT. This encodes CARSQLQTGNQPQHF.

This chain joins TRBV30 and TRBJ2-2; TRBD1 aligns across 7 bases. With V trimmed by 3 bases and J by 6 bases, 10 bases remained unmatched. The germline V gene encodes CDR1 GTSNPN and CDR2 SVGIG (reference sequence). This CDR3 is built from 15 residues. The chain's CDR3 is CAWRATGARSGELFF. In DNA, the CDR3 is TGTGCCTGGAGAGCAACAGGGGCGCGATCCGGGGAGCTGTTTTTT.

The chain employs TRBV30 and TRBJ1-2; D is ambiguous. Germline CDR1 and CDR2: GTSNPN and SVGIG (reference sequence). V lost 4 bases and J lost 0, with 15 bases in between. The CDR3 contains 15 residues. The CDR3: CAWNLGRGANYGYTF. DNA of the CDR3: TGTGCCTGGAACCTAGGGCGGGGAGCTAACTATGGCTACACCTTC.

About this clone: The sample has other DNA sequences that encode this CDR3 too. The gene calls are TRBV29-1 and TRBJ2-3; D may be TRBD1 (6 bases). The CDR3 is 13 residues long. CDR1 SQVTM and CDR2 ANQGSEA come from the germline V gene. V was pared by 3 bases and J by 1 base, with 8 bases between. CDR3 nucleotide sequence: TGCAGCGTTGATCCAGGGGGCACAGATACGCAGTATTTT. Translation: CSVDPGGTDTQYF.

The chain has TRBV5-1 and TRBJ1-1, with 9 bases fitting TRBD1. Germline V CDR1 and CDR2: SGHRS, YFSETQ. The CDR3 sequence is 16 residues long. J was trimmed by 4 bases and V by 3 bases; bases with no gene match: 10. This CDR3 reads CASSSTGGAFGTEAFF. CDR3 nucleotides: TGCGCCAGCAGCTCTACAGGGGGCGCTTTTGGCACTGAAGCTTTCTTT.

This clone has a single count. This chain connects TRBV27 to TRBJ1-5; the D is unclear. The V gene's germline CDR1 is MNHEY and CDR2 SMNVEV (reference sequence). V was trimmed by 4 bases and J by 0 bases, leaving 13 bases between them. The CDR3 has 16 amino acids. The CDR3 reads CASSSGKGFSNQPQHF. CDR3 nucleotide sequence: TGTGCCAGCAGTTCGGGTAAGGGTTTTAGCAATCAGCCCCAGCATTTT.

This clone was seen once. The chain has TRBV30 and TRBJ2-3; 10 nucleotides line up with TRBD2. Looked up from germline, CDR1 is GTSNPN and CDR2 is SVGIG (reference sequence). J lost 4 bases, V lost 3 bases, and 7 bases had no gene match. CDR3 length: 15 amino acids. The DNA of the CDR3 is TGTGCCTGGAGGGAAATAGCGGGGGGTCCAGATACGCAGTATTTT. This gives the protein CAWREIAGGPDTQYF.

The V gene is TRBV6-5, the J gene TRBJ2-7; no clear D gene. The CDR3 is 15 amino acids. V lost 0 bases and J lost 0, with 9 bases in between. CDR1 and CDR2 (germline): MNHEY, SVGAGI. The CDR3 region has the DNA TGTGCCAGCAGTTACTCGTCCAGGTCCTCCTACGAGCAGTACTTC. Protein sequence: CASSYSSRSSYEQYF.

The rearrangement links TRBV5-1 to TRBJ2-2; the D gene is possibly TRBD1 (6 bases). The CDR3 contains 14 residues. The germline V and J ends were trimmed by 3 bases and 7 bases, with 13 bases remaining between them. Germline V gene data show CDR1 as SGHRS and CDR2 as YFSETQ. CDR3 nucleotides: TGCGCCAGCAGCTCCCTACAGGGTAGCGGGGAGCTGTTTTTT. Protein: CASSSLQGSGELFF.

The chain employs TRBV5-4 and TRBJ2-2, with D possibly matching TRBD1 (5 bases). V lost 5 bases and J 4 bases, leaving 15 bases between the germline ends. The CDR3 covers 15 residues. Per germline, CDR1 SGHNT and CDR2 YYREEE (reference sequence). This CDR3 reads CASRDVRQSTGELFF. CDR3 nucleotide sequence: TGTGCCAGCAGGGACGTCCGACAGAGCACCGGGGAGCTGTTTTTT.

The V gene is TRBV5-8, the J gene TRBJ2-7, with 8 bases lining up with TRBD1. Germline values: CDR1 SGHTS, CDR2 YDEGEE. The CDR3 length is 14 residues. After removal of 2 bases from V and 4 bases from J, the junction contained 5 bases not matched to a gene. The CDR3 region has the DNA TGTGCCAGCAGCTTTTGGCAGGGGGCGTACGAGCAGTACTTC. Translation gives CASSFWQGAYEQYF.

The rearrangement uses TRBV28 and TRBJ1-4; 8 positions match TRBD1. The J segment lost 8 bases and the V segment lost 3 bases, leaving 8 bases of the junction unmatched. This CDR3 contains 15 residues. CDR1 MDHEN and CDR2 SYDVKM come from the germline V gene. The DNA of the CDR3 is TGTGCCAGCAGTTTGGCAGGGGGCGAAGGGGAAAAACTGTTTTTT. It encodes CASSLAGGEGEKLFF.